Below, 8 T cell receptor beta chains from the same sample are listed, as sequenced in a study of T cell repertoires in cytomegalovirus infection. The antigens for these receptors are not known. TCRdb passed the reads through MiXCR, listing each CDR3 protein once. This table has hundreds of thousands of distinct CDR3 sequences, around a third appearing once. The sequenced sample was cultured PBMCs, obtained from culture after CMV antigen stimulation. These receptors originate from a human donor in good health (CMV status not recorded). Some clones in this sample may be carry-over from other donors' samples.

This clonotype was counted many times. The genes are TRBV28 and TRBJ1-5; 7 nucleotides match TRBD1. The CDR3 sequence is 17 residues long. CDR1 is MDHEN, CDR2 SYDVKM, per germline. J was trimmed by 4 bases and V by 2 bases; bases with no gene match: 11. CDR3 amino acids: CASSLNRDSGGNQPQHF. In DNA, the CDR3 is TGTGCCAGCAGTTTAAACAGGGACAGCGGGGGGAATCAGCCCCAGCATTTT. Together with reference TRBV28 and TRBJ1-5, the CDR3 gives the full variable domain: DVKVTQSSRYLVKRTGEKVFLECVQDMDHENMFWYRQDPGLGLRLIYFSYDVKMKEKGDIPEGYSVSREKKERFSLILESASTNQTSMYLCASSLNRDSGGNQPQHFGDGTRLSIL.

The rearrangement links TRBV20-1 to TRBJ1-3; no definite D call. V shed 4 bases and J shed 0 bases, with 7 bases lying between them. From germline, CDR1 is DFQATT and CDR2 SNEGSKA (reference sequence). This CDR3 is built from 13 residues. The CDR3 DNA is TGCAGTGCTAAAGTACCCTCTGGAAACACCATATATTTT. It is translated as CSAKVPSGNTIYF.

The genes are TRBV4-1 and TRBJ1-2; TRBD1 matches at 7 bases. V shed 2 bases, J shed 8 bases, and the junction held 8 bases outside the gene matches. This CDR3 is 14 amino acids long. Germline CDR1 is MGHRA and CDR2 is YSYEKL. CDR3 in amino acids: CASSQLYQGGGYTF. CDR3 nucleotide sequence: TGCGCCAGCAGCCAACTGTACCAGGGGGGCGGCTACACCTTC.

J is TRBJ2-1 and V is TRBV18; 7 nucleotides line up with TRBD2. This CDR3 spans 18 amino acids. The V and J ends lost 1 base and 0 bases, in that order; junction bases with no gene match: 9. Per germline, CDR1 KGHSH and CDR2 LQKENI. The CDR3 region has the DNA TGTGCCAGCTCACCACTTCGGATAGCGGGTTTCTCCTACAATGAGCAGTTCTTC. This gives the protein CASSPLRIAGFSYNEQFF.

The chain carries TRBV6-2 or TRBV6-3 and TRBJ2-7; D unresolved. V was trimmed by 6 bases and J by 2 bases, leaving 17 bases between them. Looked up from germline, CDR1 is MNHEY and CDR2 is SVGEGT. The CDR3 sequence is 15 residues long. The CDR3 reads CASSPTRGTPYEQYF. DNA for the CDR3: TGTGCCAGCAGCCCCACCCGAGGCACCCCCTACGAGCAGTACTTC.

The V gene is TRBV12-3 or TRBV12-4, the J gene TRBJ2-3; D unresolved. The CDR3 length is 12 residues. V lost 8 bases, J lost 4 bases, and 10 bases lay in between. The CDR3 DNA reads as TGTGCCAGCTCGGGCGGACCAGATACGCAGTATTTT. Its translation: CASSGGPDTQYF.

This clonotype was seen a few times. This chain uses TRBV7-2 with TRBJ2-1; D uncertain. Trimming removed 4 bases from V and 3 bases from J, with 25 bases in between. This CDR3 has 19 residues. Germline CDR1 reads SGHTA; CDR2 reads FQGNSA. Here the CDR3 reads CASSSQTRSSSPFYNEQFF. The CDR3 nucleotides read TGTGCCAGCAGCTCTCAAACCAGGAGCTCTTCCCCCTTCTACAATGAGCAGTTCTTC.

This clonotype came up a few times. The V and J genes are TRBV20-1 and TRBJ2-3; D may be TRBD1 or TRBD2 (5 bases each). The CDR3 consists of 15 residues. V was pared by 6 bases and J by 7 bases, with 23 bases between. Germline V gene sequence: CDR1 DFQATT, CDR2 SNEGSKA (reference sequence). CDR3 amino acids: CSAVSGTAFSNTQYF. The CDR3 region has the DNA TGCAGTGCGGTGTCCGGGACGGCTTTTTCGAATACGCAGTATTTT.